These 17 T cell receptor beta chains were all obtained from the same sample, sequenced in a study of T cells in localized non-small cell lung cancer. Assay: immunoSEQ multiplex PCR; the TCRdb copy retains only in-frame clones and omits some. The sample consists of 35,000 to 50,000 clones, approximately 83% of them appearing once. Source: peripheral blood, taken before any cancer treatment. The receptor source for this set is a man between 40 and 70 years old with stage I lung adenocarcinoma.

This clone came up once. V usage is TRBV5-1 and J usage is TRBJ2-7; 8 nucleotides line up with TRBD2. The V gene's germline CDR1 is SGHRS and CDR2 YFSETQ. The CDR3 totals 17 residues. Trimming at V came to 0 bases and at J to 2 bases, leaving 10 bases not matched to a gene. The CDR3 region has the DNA TGCGCCAGCAGCTTGGGGTTGGGTAGCGGGGAACCCTACGAGCAGTACTTC. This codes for CASSLGLGSGEPYEQYF.

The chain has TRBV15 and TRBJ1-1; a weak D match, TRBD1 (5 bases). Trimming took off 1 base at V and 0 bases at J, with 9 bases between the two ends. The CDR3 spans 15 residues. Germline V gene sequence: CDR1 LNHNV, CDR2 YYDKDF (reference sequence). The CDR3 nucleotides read TGTGCCACCAGCAGAGGGGGACGGTTGAACACTGAAGCTTTCTTT. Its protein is CATSRGGRLNTEAFF.

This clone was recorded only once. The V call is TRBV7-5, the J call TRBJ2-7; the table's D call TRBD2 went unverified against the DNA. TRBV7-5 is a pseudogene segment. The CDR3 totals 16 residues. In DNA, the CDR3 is TGTGCCAGATCGCGGGGGGGGACTAGCGCGAGCTACGAGCAGTACTTC. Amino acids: CARSRGGTSASYEQYF.

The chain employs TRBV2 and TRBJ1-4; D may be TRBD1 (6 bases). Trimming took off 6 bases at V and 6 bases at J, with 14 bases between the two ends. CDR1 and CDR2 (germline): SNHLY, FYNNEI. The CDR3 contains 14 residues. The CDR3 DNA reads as TGTGCCAGCAGGCGACAGGAGGGGGATGAAAAACTGTTTTTT. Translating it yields CASRRQEGDEKLFF.

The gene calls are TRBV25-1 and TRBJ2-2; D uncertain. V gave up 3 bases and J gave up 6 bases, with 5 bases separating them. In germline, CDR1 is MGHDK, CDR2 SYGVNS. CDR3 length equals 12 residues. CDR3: CASSDPPGELFF. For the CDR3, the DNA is TGTGCCAGCAGTGATCCCCCCGGGGAGCTGTTTTTT.

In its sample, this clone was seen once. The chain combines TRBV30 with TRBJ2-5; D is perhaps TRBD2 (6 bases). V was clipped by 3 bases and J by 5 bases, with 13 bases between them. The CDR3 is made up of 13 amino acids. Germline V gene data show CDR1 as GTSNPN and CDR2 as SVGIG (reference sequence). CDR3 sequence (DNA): TGTGCCTGGAGGGAAGCGGGCTTCGAGACCCAGTACTTC. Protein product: CAWREAGFETQYF.

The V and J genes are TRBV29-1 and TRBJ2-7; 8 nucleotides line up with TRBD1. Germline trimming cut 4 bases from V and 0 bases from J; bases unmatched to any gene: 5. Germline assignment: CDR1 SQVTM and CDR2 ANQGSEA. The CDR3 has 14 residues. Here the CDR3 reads CSVAQQGGSYEQYF. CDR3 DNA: TGCAGCGTTGCCCAACAGGGGGGCTCCTACGAGCAGTACTTC.

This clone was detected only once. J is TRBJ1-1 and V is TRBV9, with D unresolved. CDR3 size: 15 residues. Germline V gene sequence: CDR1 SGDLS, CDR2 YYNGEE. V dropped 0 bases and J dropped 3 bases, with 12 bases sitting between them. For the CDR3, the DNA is TGTGCCAGCAGCGTAGATGTGGGTTGGGACACTGAAGCTTTCTTT. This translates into CASSVDVGWDTEAFF.

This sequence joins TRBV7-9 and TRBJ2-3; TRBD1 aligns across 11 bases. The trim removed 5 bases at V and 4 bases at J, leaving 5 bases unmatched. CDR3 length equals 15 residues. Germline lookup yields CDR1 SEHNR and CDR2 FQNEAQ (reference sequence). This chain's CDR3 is CASSEDRGQADTQYF. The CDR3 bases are TGTGCCAGCAGCGAGGACAGGGGGCAGGCAGATACGCAGTATTTT.

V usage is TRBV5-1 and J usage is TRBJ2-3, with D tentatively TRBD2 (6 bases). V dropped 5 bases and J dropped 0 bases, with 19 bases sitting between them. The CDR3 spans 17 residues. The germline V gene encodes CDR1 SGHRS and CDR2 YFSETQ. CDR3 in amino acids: CASRVGATSTSTDTQYF. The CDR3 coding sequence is TGCGCCAGCAGGGTTGGGGCCACTAGCACTAGCACAGATACGCAGTATTTT. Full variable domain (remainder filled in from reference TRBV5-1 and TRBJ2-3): KAGVTQTPRYLIKTRGQQVTLSCSPISGHRSVSWYQQTPGQGLQFLFEYFSETQRNKGNFPGRFSGRQFSNSRSEMNVSTLELGDSALYLCASRVGATSTSTDTQYFGPGTRLTVL.

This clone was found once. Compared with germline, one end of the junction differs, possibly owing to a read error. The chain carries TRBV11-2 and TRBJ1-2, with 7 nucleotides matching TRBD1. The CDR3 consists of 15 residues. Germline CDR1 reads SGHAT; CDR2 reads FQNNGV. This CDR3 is CAGSPLGDRVYGYTF. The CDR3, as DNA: TGTGCCGGCAGCCCCCTCGGGGACAGAGTTTATGGCTACACCTTC.

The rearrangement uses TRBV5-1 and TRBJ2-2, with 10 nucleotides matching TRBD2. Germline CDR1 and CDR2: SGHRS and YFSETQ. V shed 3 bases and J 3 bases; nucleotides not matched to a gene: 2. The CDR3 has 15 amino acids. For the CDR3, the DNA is TGCGCCAGCAGCTACCTAGCGGGAGACACCGGGGAGCTGTTTTTT. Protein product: CASSYLAGDTGELFF.

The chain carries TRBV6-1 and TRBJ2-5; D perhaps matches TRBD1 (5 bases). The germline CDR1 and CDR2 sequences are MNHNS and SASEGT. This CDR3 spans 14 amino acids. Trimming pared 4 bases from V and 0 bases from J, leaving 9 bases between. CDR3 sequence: CASSGQMYQETQYF. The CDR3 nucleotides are TGTGCCAGCAGTGGACAGATGTACCAAGAGACCCAGTACTTC.

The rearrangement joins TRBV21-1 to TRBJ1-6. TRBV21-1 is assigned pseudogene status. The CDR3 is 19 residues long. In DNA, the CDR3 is TGTGCCAGCAGTACTAAAATAGCTACACACACACATCATAATTCACCCCTCCACTTT. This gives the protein CASSTKIATHTHHNSPLHF.

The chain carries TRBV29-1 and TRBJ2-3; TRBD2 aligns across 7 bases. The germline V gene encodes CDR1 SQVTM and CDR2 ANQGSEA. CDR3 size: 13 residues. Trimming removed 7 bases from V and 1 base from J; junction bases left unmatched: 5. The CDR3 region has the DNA TGCAGCGCCTGTCTAGCGGGCACAGATACGCAGTATTTT. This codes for CSACLAGTDTQYF.

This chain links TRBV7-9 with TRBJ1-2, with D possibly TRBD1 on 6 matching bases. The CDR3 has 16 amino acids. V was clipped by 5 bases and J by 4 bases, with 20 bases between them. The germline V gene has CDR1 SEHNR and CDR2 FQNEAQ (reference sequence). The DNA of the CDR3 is TGTGCCAGCAGCCCGGGGGACACCGGGATGGTCTATGGCTACACCTTC. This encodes CASSPGDTGMVYGYTF.

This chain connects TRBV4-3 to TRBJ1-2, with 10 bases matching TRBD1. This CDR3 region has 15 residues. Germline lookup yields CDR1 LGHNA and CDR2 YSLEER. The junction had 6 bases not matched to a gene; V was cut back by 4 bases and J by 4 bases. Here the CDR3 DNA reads TGCGCCAGCAGCCTGACAGGGGGCGCAGGCTATGGCTACACCTTC. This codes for CASSLTGGAGYGYTF.